The entry below describes one T cell receptor (beta chain). Its specificity is unknown. Blood sampling took place at baseline, cycle 4 day 1, and cycle 7 day 1. Germline-derived CDR1 and CDR2 are SGHRS and YFSETQ. V was clipped by 4 bases and J by 2 bases; unmatched bases: 6. The CDR3 consists of 14 residues. This specimen comes from a study of OX40 agonist ivuxolimab in advanced cancers. Regarding the study as a whole: On average, CD8+ T cells showed a greater number of expanded clones than CD4+.

Data came from immunoSEQ multiplex PCR; TCRdb stores just in-frame clones and leaves some out. The repertoire holds 25,000 to 30,000 clones, with approximately 86% as singletons. The chain carries TRBV5-1 and TRBJ2-7; 7 nucleotides match TRBD2. The sequencing used CD4+ or CD8+ T cells sorted from blood, collected in a trial of the OX40 agonist ivuxolimab. The origin of this receptor is an adult with an advanced solid tumor such as melanoma, head and neck, liver or kidney cancer. CDR3 nucleotide sequence: TGCGCCAGCAGCGCGCGGGGAGGGGCCTACGAGCAGTACTTC. Residues: CASSARGGAYEQYF. Complete variable domain (other parts from reference TRBV5-1 and TRBJ2-7): KAGVTQTPRYLIKTRGQQVTLSCSPISGHRSVSWYQQTPGQGLQFLFEYFSETQRNKGNFPGRFSGRQFSNSRSEMNVSTLELGDSALYLCASSARGGAYEQYFGPGTRLTVT.